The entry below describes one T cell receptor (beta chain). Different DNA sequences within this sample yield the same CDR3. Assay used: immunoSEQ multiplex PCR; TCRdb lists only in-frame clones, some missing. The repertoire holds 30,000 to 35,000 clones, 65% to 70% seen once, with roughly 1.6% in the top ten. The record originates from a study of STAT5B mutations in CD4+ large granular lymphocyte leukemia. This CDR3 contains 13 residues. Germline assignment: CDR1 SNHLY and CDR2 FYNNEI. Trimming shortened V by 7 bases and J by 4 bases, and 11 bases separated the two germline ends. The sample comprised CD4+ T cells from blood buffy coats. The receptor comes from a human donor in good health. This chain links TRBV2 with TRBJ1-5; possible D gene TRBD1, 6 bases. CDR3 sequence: CASMRGGNQPQHF. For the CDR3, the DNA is TGTGCCAGCATGAGAGGGGGTAATCAGCCCCAGCATTTT. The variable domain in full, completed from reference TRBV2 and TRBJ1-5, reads EPEVTQTPSHQVTQMGQEVILRCVPISNHLYFYWYRQILGQKVEFLVSFYNNEISEKSEIFDDQFSVERPDGSNFTLKIRSTKLEDSAMYFCASMRGGNQPQHFGDGTRLSIL.